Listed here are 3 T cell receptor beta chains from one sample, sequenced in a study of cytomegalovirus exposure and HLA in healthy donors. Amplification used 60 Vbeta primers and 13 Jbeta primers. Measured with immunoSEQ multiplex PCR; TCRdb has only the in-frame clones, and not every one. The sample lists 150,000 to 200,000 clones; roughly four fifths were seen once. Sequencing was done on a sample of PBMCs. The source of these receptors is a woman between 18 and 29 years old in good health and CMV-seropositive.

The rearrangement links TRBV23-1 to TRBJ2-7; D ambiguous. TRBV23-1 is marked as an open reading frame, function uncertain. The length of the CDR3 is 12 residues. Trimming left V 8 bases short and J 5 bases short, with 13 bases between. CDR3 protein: CASGLEENEQYV. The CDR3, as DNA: TGCGCCAGCGGCCTCGAGGAAAACGAGCAGTACGTC.

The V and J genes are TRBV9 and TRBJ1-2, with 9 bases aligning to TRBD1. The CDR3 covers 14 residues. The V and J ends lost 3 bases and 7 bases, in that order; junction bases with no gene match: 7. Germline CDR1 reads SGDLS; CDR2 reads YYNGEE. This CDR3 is CASSGTGGSRGYTF. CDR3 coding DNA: TGTGCCAGCAGCGGCACAGGGGGCTCTCGTGGCTACACCTTC.

CDR3 amino acids: CASSSEGTEAFF. The DNA of the CDR3 is TGTGCCAGCAGCTCGGAGGGGACTGAAGCTTTCTTT. The chain joins TRBV7-2 to TRBJ1-1; perhaps TRBD1 as D (5 bases). This CDR3 spans 12 amino acids. V was clipped by 4 bases and J by 5 bases, with 8 bases between them. Germline lookup yields CDR1 SGHTA and CDR2 FQGNSA.